What follows are 30 T cell receptor beta chains derived from one specimen sequenced in a study of blood T cell repertoires in COVID-19. Assay used: immunoSEQ multiplex PCR; TCRdb lists only in-frame clones, some missing. The sample lists about 140,000 clones; roughly 80% were seen once. The sequencing input was peripheral blood. These receptors were obtained from a woman aged 55-69 years with acute or convalescent COVID-19.

On this clone itself: Compared with germline, one end of the junction differs, possibly owing to a read error. This chain links TRBV7-9 with TRBJ2-6, with a possible D match to TRBD1 (6 bases). The CDR3 has 13 residues. Germline-derived CDR1 and CDR2 are SEHNR and FQNEAQ (reference sequence). The CDR3 DNA reads as TGTGCTAGCACAGGGAGCGGGGCCAACGTCCTGACTTTC. Residues: CASTGSGANVLTF.

The chain couples TRBV6-5 to TRBJ1-1; D unresolved. Germline CDR1 is MNHEY and CDR2 is SVGAGI. V dropped 0 bases and J dropped 1 base, with 12 bases sitting between them. This CDR3 region has 16 residues. The chain's CDR3 is CASSYSYGSRNTEAFF. The CDR3 DNA reads TGTGCCAGCAGTTACTCATACGGGAGCAGGAACACTGAAGCTTTCTTT.

This clone is a singleton in its sample. V gene TRBV6-2 or TRBV6-3 combines with J gene TRBJ2-3; TRBD2 agrees at 8 bases. Germline V gene lookup returns CDR1 MNHEY and CDR2 SVGEGT. With 6 bases clipped from V and 6 bases from J, the junction kept 11 bases outside the gene matches. The CDR3 is 15 amino acids. The CDR3 DNA sequence: TGTGCCAGCAGCCCCACCGGGACTAGGGAGGATACGCAGTATTTT. Amino acids: CASSPTGTREDTQYF.

The genes are TRBV7-2 and TRBJ2-7; D unresolved. The CDR3 has 13 amino acids. Trimming cost V 3 bases and J 3 bases, with 9 bases left between them. Per germline, CDR1 SGHTA and CDR2 FQGNSA. CDR3 sequence (DNA): TGTGCCAGCAGCTTTGGCGGTTACTACGAGCAGTACTTC. It translates to CASSFGGYYEQYF.

CDR3 region: CASSLGPDRGPGELFF. The CDR3 bases are TGTGCCAGCAGCTTAGGCCCAGACAGGGGACCCGGGGAGCTGTTTTTT. V and J are TRBV11-2 and TRBJ2-2; 8 nucleotides align to TRBD1. The V and J ends lost 1 base and 6 bases, in that order; junction bases with no gene match: 7. CDR3 length equals 16 residues. In germline, CDR1 is SGHAT, CDR2 FQNNGV.

This chain connects TRBV5-1 to TRBJ1-1; TRBD1 matches 9 bases. The CDR3 loop spans 16 amino acids. The V segment lost 4 bases and the J segment 1 base; nucleotides outside the gene matches: 8. CDR1 and CDR2 from the germline V gene are SGHRS and YFSETQ. CDR3 sequence reads: CASSDERGQGNTEAFF. In DNA form, the CDR3 reads TGCGCCAGCAGCGACGAAAGGGGACAGGGGAACACTGAAGCTTTCTTT.

Here the CDR3 reads CASSPKTGGFGQPQHF. The CDR3 nucleotides read TGTGCCAGTAGTCCAAAAACAGGGGGATTTGGGCAGCCCCAGCATTTT. The chain couples TRBV19 to TRBJ1-5; 8 bases match TRBD1. The CDR3 runs 16 residues. Germline trimming cut 5 bases from V and 7 bases from J; bases unmatched to any gene: 13. CDR1 is LNHDA and CDR2 is SQIVND in the germline V gene (reference sequence). Using reference TRBV19 and TRBJ1-5 for the parts outside the CDR3, the full variable domain is DGGITQSPKYLFRKEGQNVTLSCEQNLNHDAMYWYRQDPGQGLRLIYYSQIVNDFQKGDIAEGYSVSREKKESFPLTVTSAQKNPTAFYLCASSPKTGGFGQPQHFGDGTRLSIL.

The chain carries TRBV5-1 and TRBJ2-5; 11 bases map to TRBD1. The CDR3 spans 15 residues. CDR1 and CDR2 from the germline V gene are SGHRS and YFSETQ. J was trimmed by 5 bases and V by 5 bases; bases with no gene match: 8. CDR3 in amino acids: CASSVGQGALETQYF. The CDR3 nucleotides are TGCGCCAGCAGTGTTGGACAGGGGGCTTTGGAGACCCAGTACTTC.

This rearrangement joins TRBV9 to TRBJ1-2, with TRBD1 identical over 8 bases. Per the germline V gene, CDR1 is SGDLS and CDR2 is YYNGEE. The CDR3 is 19 amino acids. The junction had 17 bases not matched to a gene; V was cut back by 4 bases and J by 0 bases. The DNA of the CDR3 is TGTGCCAGCAGCTCACGTGCCGGGACAGGAGGCCAAACTAACTATGGCTACACCTTC. Translation gives CASSSRAGTGGQTNYGYTF.

The sample holds one count of this clone. The V call is TRBV5-4, the J call TRBJ2-2; maybe TRBD2 (6 bases). V lost 0 bases, J lost 6 bases, and 12 bases lay in between. The CDR3 runs to 15 residues. Germline V lookup: CDR1 SGHNT, CDR2 YYREEE (reference sequence). The CDR3: CASSLANRDSGELFF. CDR3 DNA: TGTGCCAGCAGCTTGGCAAACCGGGACTCCGGGGAGCTGTTTTTT.

CDR3 sequence reads: CASSYSGTGAYGYTF. The CDR3 nucleotides read TGTGCCAGCAGTTACTCCGGGACAGGCGCCTATGGCTACACCTTC. The chain links TRBV6-5 to TRBJ1-2, with TRBD1 matching over 8 bases. V dropped 0 bases and J dropped 4; count of bases not matched to a gene: 4. Germline CDR1 reads MNHEY; CDR2 reads SVGAGI. The CDR3 has 15 amino acids.

The chain uses TRBV27 and TRBJ2-5; maybe TRBD1 (6 bases). The germline gives CDR1 MNHEY, CDR2 SMNVEV (reference sequence). The CDR3 is made up of 15 amino acids. V lost 2 bases to trimming and J lost 4 bases, with 14 bases between them. DNA of the CDR3: TGTGCCAGCAGTTTAACGGGGCTAGGGGGAGAGACCCAGTACTTC. Protein: CASSLTGLGGETQYF.

The genes are TRBV11-2 and TRBJ1-2, with 9 bases that match TRBD1. V lost 6 bases and J lost 5; bases outside the gene matches: 7. The CDR3 consists of 14 residues. Germline V gene lookup returns CDR1 SGHAT and CDR2 FQNNGV. The CDR3 bases are TGTGCCAGCAGTCCACAGGGGGCGGGATATGGCTACACCTTC. Protein product: CASSPQGAGYGYTF.

This clone was recorded once. The V gene is TRBV7-9, the J gene TRBJ2-1; 8 bases fit TRBD2. V dropped 5 bases and J dropped 2; count of bases not matched to a gene: 5. The CDR3 is 15 amino acids. The germline CDR1 and CDR2 sequences are SEHNR and FQNEAQ (reference sequence). CDR3 region: CASSPSSGPYNEQFF. CDR3 coding DNA: TGTGCCAGCAGCCCCTCTAGCGGGCCCTACAATGAGCAGTTCTTC. Combining the CDR3 with reference TRBV7-9 and TRBJ2-1 gives the whole variable domain DTGVSQNPRHKITKRGQNVTFRCDPISEHNRLYWYRQTLGQGPEFLTYFQNEAQLEKSRLLSDRFSAERPKGSFSTLEIQRTEQGDSAMYLCASSPSSGPYNEQFFGPGTRLTVL.

The gene calls are TRBV2 and TRBJ2-7; D is possibly TRBD2 (6 bases). V lost 9 bases and J lost 1, with 13 bases in between. The germline V gene has CDR1 SNHLY and CDR2 FYNNEI. The length of the CDR3 is 13 residues. In nucleotides, the CDR3 is TGTGCCAGTAGTAGCGGCCCTTCCTACGAGCAGTACTTC. Translated, it gives CASSSGPSYEQYF.

This clone showed up just once. The V gene is TRBV19, the J gene TRBJ2-1; D may be TRBD2 (5 bases). V was pared by 8 bases and J by 7 bases, with 21 bases between. The CDR3 runs 15 residues. CDR1 is LNHDA, CDR2 SQIVND, per germline (reference sequence). The CDR3 loop is CASSRLALSRNEQFF. The CDR3 DNA is TGTGCCAGTTCTCGGCTAGCTCTTTCACGGAATGAGCAGTTCTTC.

The rearrangement links TRBV19 to TRBJ2-1; 7 bases are a match to TRBD2. The trim removed 0 bases at V and 6 bases at J, leaving 11 bases unmatched. Per germline, CDR1 LNHDA and CDR2 SQIVND (reference sequence). The CDR3 totals 17 residues. Written as DNA, the CDR3 is TGTGCCAGTAGTATAGATCTCGAGGGAGGGCCAAGCAATGAGCAGTTCTTC. Protein sequence: CASSIDLEGGPSNEQFF.

This clone came up a few times. This sample includes further DNA sequences coding for the same CDR3. The rearrangement uses TRBV2 and TRBJ1-1; the D is unclear. The CDR3 runs 11 residues. Germline V gene sequence: CDR1 SNHLY, CDR2 FYNNEI. Between the trimmed V and J ends, which lost 9 bases and 1 base, there was a span of 6 bases. The CDR3 sequence is CARAGNTEAFF. CDR3 DNA: TGTGCCAGGGCGGGGAACACTGAAGCTTTCTTT. Variable domain in full (rest from reference TRBV2 and TRBJ1-1): EPEVTQTPSHQVTQMGQEVILRCVPISNHLYFYWYRQILGQKVEFLVSFYNNEISEKSEIFDDQFSVERPDGSNFTLKIRSTKLEDSAMYFCARAGNTEAFFGQGTRLTVV.

This clone appeared a single time. This chain links TRBV10-3 with TRBJ1-1; 10 nucleotides align to TRBD1. The J segment lost 3 bases and the V segment lost 6 bases, leaving 4 bases of the junction unmatched. Germline V gene data show CDR1 as ENHRY and CDR2 as SYGVKD. This CDR3 comprises 14 residues. In DNA form, the CDR3 reads TGTGCCATCAGCCGACAGGGGGCGGACACTGAAGCTTTCTTT. It is translated as CAISRQGADTEAFF.

This clone appeared a single time. The genes are TRBV28 and TRBJ2-7; TRBD1 matches 7 bases. The CDR3 has 14 amino acids. V lost 7 bases, J lost 2 bases, and 8 bases stayed unmatched. Germline CDR1 is MDHEN and CDR2 is SYDVKM. CDR3 DNA sequence: TGTGCCAGCACCACAACCGGGACAGCCTACGAGCAGTACTTC. Translated: CASTTTGTAYEQYF.

The V gene is TRBV7-9, the J gene TRBJ2-4; TRBD1 aligns across 7 bases. The CDR3 extends over 14 amino acids. Germline-derived CDR1 and CDR2 are SEHNR and FQNEAQ (reference sequence). Trimming at V came to 7 bases and at J to 5 bases, leaving 8 bases not matched to a gene. CDR3: CASTSTGRENIQYF. The CDR3 DNA is TGTGCCAGCACGTCGACAGGGCGCGAAAACATTCAGTACTTC.

V and J are TRBV18 and TRBJ1-1; 9 bases map to TRBD1. V was clipped by 5 bases and J by 4 bases; unmatched bases: 5. CDR1 is KGHSH and CDR2 is LQKENI in the germline V gene. This CDR3 contains 14 residues. The CDR3 spells CASSTGGWGTEAFF. DNA of the CDR3: TGTGCCAGCTCAACAGGGGGCTGGGGCACTGAAGCTTTCTTT. Combining the CDR3 with reference TRBV18 and TRBJ1-1 gives the whole variable domain NAGVMQNPRHLVRRRGQEARLRCSPMKGHSHVYWYRQLPEEGLKFMVYLQKENIIDESGMPKERFSAEFPKEGPSILRIQQVVRGDSAAYFCASSTGGWGTEAFFGQGTRLTVV.

A few counts support this clone. The chain is built from TRBV7-8 and TRBJ1-5, with unresolved D. This CDR3 is 14 amino acids long. Between the trimmed V and J ends, which lost 1 base and 1 base, there was a span of 5 bases. CDR1 is SGHVS and CDR2 is FQNEAQ in the germline V gene. For the CDR3, the DNA is TGTGCCAGCAGCTTAGGGCTGAGCAATCAGCCCCAGCATTTT. It codes for CASSLGLSNQPQHF.

There are a few counts of this clone. The chain couples TRBV19 to TRBJ1-1; D uncertain. This CDR3 is 14 amino acids long. Trimming stripped 5 bases from V and 1 base from J, with 11 bases between. Germline-derived CDR1 and CDR2 are LNHDA and SQIVND (reference sequence). The CDR3 protein is CASSSAPRNTEAFF. The CDR3 nucleotides are TGTGCCAGTAGTTCCGCTCCCAGGAACACTGAAGCTTTCTTT.

The chain's CDR3 is CASSQVAGAANYGYTF. DNA for the CDR3: TGCGCCAGCAGCCAAGTGGCAGGGGCGGCTAACTATGGCTACACCTTC. The chain uses TRBV4-1 and TRBJ1-2, with D maybe TRBD1 (6 bases). The CDR3 runs 16 residues. The V end was cut by 1 base, the J end by 0 bases, with 12 bases between. The germline V gene has CDR1 MGHRA and CDR2 YSYEKL.

In this sample, this clone turned up once. The V gene is TRBV4-1, the J gene TRBJ2-7; weak D call: TRBD2 (5 bases). The CDR3 length is 16 residues. Trimming left V 1 base short and J 8 bases short, with 21 bases between. Germline CDR1 is MGHRA and CDR2 is YSYEKL. The CDR3 sequence is CASSQVVSGGSVKQYF. The CDR3 DNA reads TGCGCCAGCAGCCAAGTGGTCTCGGGCGGGTCTGTTAAGCAGTACTTC.

This rearrangement joins TRBV27 to TRBJ2-2, with 9 bases aligning to TRBD2. With 5 bases clipped from V and 7 bases from J, the junction kept 14 bases outside the gene matches. Germline lookup yields CDR1 MNHEY and CDR2 SMNVEV (reference sequence). The CDR3 spans 17 residues. The CDR3 region is CASSPNPAGGRFGELFF. For the CDR3, the DNA is TGTGCCAGCAGTCCAAATCCGGCGGGAGGGAGGTTCGGGGAGCTGTTTTTT.

This clone was counted once. The rearrangement joins TRBV5-4 to TRBJ2-3, with D possibly being TRBD1 (5 bases). CDR3 length equals 13 residues. The germline V gene encodes CDR1 SGHNT and CDR2 YYREEE (reference sequence). Trimming pared 2 bases from V and 6 bases from J, leaving 10 bases between. CDR3 sequence (DNA): TGTGCCAGCAGCTTAAAGGGGCTGGATACGCAGTATTTT. Encoded protein: CASSLKGLDTQYF.

This sequence joins TRBV30 and TRBJ1-5; 7 bases fit TRBD1. There are 14 residues in the CDR3. Germline CDR1 GTSNPN, CDR2 SVGIG (reference sequence). Unmatched junction bases numbered 7, after V lost 3 bases and J lost 5 bases. DNA for the CDR3: TGTGCCTGGAGCACAGGGGCAGGGGATCAGCCCCAGCATTTT. It translates to CAWSTGAGDQPQHF.

J is TRBJ2-7 and V is TRBV27; D is undetermined. Germline-derived CDR1 and CDR2 are MNHEY and SMNVEV (reference sequence). This CDR3 is built from 13 residues. V was cut by 5 bases and J by 2 bases, with 10 bases left in between. The CDR3 region has the DNA TGTGCCAGCAGTGTCCAAATTCCCTACGAGCAGTACTTC. Protein: CASSVQIPYEQYF.